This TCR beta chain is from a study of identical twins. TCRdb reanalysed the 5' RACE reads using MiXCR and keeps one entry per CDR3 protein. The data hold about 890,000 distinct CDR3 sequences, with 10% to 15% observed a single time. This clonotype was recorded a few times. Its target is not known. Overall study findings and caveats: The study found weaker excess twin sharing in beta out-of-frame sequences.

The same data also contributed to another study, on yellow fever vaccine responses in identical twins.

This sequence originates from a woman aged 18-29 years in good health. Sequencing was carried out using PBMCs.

Here the CDR3 reads CASSAGGDQPQHF. CDR3 DNA: TGTGCCAGCAGCGCAGGGGGCGATCAGCCCCAGCATTTT. The chain uses TRBV6-4 and TRBJ1-5, with TRBD1 identical over 8 bases. Germline lookup yields CDR1 MRHNA and CDR2 SNTAGT. V was pared by 6 bases and J by 5 bases, with 3 bases of the junction left unmatched. This CDR3 is built from 13 residues.